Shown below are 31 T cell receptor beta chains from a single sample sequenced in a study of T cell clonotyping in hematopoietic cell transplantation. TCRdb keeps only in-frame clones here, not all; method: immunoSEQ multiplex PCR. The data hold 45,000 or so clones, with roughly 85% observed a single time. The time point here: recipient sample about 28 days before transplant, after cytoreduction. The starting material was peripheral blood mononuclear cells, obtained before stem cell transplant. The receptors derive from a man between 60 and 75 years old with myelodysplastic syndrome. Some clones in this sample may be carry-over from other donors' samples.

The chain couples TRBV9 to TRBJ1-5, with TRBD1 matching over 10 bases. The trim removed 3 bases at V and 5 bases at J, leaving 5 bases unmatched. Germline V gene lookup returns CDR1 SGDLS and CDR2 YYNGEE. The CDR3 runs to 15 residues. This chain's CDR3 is CASSGGTGEYQPQHF. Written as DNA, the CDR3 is TGTGCCAGCAGCGGCGGGACAGGGGAGTATCAGCCCCAGCATTTT.

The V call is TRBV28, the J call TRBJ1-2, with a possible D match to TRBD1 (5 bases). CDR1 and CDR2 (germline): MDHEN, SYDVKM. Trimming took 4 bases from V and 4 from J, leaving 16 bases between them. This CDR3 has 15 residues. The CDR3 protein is CASSSSGTVVYGYTF. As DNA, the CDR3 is TGTGCCAGCAGTTCCTCGGGGACGGTTGTCTATGGCTACACCTTC.

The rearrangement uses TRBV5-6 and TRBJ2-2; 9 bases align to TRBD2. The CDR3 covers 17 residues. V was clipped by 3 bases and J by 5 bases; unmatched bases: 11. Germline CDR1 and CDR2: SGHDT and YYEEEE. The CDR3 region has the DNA TGTGCCAGCAGCTCCCCCGGGGCGGGGGGGCGGACCGGGGAGCTGTTTTTT. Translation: CASSSPGAGGRTGELFF. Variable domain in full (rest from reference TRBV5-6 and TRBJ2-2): DAGVTQSPTHLIKTRGQQVTLRCSPKSGHDTVSWYQQALGQGPQFIFQYYEEEERQRGNFPDRFSGHQFPNYSSELNVNALLLGDSALYLCASSSPGAGGRTGELFFGEGSRLTVL.

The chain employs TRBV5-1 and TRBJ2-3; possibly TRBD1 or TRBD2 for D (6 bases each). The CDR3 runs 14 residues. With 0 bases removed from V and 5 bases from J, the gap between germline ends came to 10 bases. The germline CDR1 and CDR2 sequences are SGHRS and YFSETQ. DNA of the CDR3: TGCGCCAGCAGCTTGGGAAAGGGGGGAGATACGCAGTATTTT. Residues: CASSLGKGGDTQYF. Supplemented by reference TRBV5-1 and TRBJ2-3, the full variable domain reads KAGVTQTPRYLIKTRGQQVTLSCSPISGHRSVSWYQQTPGQGLQFLFEYFSETQRNKGNFPGRFSGRQFSNSRSEMNVSTLELGDSALYLCASSLGKGGDTQYFGPGTRLTVL.

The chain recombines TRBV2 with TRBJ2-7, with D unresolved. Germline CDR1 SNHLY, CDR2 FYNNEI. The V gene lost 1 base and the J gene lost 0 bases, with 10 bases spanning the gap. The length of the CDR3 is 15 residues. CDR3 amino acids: CASSEDEQYSYEQYF. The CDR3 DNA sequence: TGTGCCAGCAGTGAAGACGAACAATACTCCTACGAGCAGTACTTC.

The DNA of the CDR3 is TGTGCCAGCACCGACCCGGGGCAGTATGGAAACACCATATATTTT. As protein: CASTDPGQYGNTIYF. The V call is TRBV11-2, the J call TRBJ1-3, with a possible D match to TRBD1 (5 bases). Germline CDR1 reads SGHAT; CDR2 reads FQNNGV. The CDR3 contains 15 residues. The V gene lost 7 bases and the J gene lost 3 bases, with 16 bases spanning the gap.

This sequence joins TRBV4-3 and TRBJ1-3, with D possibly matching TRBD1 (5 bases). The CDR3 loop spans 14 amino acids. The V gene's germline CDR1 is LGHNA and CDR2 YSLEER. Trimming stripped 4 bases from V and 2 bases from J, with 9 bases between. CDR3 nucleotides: TGCGCCAGCAGCCGCCGGGGGGCTGGAAACACCATATATTTT. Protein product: CASSRRGAGNTIYF.

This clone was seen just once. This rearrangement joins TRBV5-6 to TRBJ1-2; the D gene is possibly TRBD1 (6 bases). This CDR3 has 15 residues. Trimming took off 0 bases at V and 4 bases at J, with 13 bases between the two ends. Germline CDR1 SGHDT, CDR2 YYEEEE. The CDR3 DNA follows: TGTGCCAGCAGCTTGGGGGGGGCCTACAGCTATGGCTACACCTTC. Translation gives CASSLGGAYSYGYTF.

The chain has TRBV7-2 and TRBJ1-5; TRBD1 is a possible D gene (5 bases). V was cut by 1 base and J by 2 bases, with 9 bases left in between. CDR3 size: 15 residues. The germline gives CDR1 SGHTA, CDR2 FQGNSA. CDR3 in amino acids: CASSLVGGGNQPQHF. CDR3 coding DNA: TGTGCCAGCAGCTTAGTGGGGGGGGGCAATCAGCCCCAGCATTTT.

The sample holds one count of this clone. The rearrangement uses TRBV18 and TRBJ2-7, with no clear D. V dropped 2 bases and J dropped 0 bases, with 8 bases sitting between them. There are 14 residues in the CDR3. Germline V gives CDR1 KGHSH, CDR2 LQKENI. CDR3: CASSPAGISYEQYF. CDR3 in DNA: TGTGCCAGCTCACCAGCAGGAATCTCCTACGAGCAGTACTTC.

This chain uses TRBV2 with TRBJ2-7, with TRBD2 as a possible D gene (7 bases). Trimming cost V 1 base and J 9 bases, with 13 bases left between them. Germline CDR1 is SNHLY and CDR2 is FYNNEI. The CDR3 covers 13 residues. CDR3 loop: CASSEGGGRSQYF. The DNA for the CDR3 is TGTGCCAGCAGTGAAGGCGGGGGCAGGTCGCAGTACTTC.

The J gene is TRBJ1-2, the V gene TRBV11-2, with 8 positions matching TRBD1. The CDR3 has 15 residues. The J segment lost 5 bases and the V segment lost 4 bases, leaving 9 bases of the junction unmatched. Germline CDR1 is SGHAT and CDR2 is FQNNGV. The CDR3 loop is CASSSGQGGAYGYTF. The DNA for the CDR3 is TGTGCCAGCAGCTCCGGACAGGGAGGTGCATATGGCTACACCTTC.

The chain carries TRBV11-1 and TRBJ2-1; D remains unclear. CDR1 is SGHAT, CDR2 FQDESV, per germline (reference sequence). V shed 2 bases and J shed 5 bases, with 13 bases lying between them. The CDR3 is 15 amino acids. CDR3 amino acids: CASSLTWTEDNEQFF. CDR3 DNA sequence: TGTGCCAGCAGCTTAACTTGGACCGAAGACAATGAGCAGTTCTTC. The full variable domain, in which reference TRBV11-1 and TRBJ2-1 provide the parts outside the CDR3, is EAEVAQSPRYKITEKSQAVAFWCDPISGHATLYWYRQILGQGPELLVQFQDESVVDDSQLPKDRFSAERLKGVDSTLKIQPAELGDSAMYLCASSLTWTEDNEQFFGPGTRLTVL.

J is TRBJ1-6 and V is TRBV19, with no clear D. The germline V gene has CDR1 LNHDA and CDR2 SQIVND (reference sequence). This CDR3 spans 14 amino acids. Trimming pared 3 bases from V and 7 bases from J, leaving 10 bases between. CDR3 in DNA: TGTGCCAGTAGTATTTCCAGCGGGAATTCACCCCTCCACTTT. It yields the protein CASSISSGNSPLHF.

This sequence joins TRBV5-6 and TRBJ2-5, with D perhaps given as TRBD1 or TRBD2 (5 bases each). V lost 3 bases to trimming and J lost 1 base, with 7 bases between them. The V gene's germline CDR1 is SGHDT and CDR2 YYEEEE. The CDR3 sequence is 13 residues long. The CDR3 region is CASSWDPQETQYF. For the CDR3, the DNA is TGTGCCAGCAGCTGGGACCCCCAAGAGACCCAGTACTTC.

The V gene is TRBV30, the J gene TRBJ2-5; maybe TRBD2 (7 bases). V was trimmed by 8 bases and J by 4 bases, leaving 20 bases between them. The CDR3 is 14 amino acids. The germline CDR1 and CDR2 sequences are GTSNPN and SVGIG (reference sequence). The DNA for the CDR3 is TGTGCCAGTCGACGGCGGGGGCGGGGAGAGACCCAGTACTTC. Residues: CASRRRGRGETQYF.

Here the CDR3 reads CASSPRERLGEKLFF. CDR3 coding DNA: TGTGCCAGTAGTCCTCGCGAGAGGCTGGGGGAAAAACTGTTTTTT. The J gene is TRBJ1-4, the V gene TRBV19; D is unclear. The germline gives CDR1 LNHDA, CDR2 SQIVND (reference sequence). The CDR3 covers 15 residues. Trimming stripped 5 bases from V and 8 bases from J, with 18 bases between.

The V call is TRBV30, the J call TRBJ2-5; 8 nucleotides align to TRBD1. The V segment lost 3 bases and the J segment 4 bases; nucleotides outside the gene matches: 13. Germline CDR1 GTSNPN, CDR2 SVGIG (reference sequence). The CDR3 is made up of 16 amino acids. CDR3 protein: CAWSYNRGWVRETQYF. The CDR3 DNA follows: TGTGCCTGGAGCTATAACAGGGGGTGGGTTAGAGAGACCCAGTACTTC.

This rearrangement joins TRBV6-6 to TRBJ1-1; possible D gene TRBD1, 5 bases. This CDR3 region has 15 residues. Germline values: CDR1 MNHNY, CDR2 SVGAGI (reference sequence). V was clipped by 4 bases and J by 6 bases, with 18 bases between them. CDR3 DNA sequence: TGTGCCAGCAGTTTGAAGGGGACCCTCACCGCTGAAGCTTTCTTT. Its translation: CASSLKGTLTAEAFF.

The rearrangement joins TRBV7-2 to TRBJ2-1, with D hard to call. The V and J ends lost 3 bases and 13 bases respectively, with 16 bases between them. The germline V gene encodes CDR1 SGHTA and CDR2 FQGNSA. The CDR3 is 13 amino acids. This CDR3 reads CASSFKPGPNQFF. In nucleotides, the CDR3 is TGTGCCAGCAGCTTTAAACCGGGCCCCAACCAGTTCTTC.

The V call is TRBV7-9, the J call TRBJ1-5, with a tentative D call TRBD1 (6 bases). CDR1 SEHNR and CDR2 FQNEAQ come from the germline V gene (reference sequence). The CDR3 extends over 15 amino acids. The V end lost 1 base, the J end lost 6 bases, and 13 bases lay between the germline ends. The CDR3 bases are TGTGCCAGCAGCTTAGGGCGGGGGCCCGGTCAGCCCCAGCATTTT. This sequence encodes CASSLGRGPGQPQHF. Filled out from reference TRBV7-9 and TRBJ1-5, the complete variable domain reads DTGVSQNPRHKITKRGQNVTFRCDPISEHNRLYWYRQTLGQGPEFLTYFQNEAQLEKSRLLSDRFSAERPKGSFSTLEIQRTEQGDSAMYLCASSLGRGPGQPQHFGDGTRLSIL.

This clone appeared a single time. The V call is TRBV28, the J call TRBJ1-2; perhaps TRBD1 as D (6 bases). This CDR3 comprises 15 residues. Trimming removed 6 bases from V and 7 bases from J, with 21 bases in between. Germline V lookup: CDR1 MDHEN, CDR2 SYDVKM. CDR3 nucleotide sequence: TGTGCCAGCAGCCTCCCAGGAGGGGGAGCTGGTGGCTACACCTTC. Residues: CASSLPGGGAGGYTF.

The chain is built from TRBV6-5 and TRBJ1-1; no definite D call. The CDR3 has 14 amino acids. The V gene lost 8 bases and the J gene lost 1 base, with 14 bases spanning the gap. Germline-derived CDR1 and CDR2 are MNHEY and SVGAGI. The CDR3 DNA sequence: TGTGCCAGCCGTCCGGACCCGTCGAACACTGAAGCTTTCTTT. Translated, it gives CASRPDPSNTEAFF.

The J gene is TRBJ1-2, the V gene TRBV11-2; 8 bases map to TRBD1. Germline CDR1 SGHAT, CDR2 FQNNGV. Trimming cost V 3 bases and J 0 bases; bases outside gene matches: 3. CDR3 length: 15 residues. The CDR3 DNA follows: TGTGCCAGCAGCTTCGACAGGGGCACTAACTATGGCTACACCTTC. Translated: CASSFDRGTNYGYTF.

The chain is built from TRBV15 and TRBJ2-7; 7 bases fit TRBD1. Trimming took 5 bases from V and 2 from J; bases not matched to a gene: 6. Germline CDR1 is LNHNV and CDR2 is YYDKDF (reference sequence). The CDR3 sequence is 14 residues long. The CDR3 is CATSGTGTAYEQYF. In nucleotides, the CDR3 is TGTGCCACCAGCGGGACCGGGACAGCCTACGAGCAGTACTTC. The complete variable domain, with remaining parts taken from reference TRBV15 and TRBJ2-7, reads DAMVIQNPRYQVTQFGKPVTLSCSQTLNHNVMYWYQQKSSQAPKLLFHYYDKDFNNEADTPDNFQSRRPNTSFCFLDIRSPGLGDTAMYLCATSGTGTAYEQYFGPGTRLTVT.

The CDR3 protein is CASTFLAGGGEAFF. The CDR3 nucleotides read TGTGCCAGCACCTTCCTAGCGGGGGGCGGTGAAGCTTTCTTT. This chain uses TRBV27 with TRBJ1-1; TRBD1 is a possible D gene (6 bases). Germline V gene sequence: CDR1 MNHEY, CDR2 SMNVEV (reference sequence). V was pared by 7 bases and J by 7 bases, with 19 bases between. There are 14 residues in the CDR3.

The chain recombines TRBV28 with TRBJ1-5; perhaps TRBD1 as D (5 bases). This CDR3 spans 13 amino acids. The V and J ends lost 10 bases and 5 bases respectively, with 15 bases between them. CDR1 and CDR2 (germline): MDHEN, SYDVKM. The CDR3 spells CATPGGADQPQHF. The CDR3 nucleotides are TGTGCCACCCCGGGAGGGGCCGATCAGCCCCAGCATTTT.

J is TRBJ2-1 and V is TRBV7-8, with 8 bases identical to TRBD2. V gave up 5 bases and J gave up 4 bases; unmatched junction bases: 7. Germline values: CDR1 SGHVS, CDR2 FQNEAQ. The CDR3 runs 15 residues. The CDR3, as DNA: TGTGCCAGCAGCCCCTGGACTAGCTTGTACAATGAGCAGTTCTTC. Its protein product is CASSPWTSLYNEQFF.

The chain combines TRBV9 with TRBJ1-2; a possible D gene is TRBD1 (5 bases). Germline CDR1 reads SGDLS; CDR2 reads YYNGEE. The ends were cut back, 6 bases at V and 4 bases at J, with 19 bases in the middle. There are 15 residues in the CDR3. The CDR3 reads CASTTTGTGAYGYTF. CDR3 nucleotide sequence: TGTGCCAGCACCACAACCGGGACCGGCGCCTATGGCTACACCTTC.

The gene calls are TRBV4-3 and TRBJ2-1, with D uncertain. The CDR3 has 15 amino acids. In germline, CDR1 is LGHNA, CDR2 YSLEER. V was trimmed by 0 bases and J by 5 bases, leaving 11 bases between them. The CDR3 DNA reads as TGCGCCAGCAGCCAAGATCTTGCGCCGAACAATGAGCAGTTCTTC. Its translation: CASSQDLAPNNEQFF.

The CDR3 sequence is CASSAGTSQETQYF. For the CDR3, the DNA is TGTGCCAGCAGCGCCGGGACTAGCCAAGAGACCCAGTACTTC. V and J are TRBV9 and TRBJ2-5, with 8 bases aligning to TRBD2. Per the germline V gene, CDR1 is SGDLS and CDR2 is YYNGEE. The J segment lost 1 base and the V segment lost 3 bases, leaving 2 bases of the junction unmatched. The CDR3 has 14 residues.